The 9 T cell receptor beta chains below come from one sample, sequenced in a study of early T cells in non-severe SARS-CoV-2 infection. TCRdb reprocessed the 5' RACE reads via MiXCR and lists one record per CDR3 protein. The table has some 28,000 distinct CDR3 sequences, roughly a tenth seen once; the top ten hold roughly 13%. The material sequenced was whole blood. All receptors come from an adult who was a healthcare worker with PCR-confirmed SARS-CoV-2 infection or an uninfected control (not recorded which).

Many counts were recorded for this clonotype. The genes are TRBV7-3 and TRBJ1-2; TRBD1 is a possible D gene (5 bases). The germline CDR1 and CDR2 sequences are SGHTA and FQGTGA. This CDR3 comprises 14 residues. V lost 2 bases, J lost 8 bases, and 15 bases lay in between. In DNA form, the CDR3 reads TGTGCCAGCAGCTTAGGGCAGGGAGCTGGAGGCTACACCTTC. Its protein product is CASSLGQGAGGYTF. Variable domain in full (rest from reference TRBV7-3 and TRBJ1-2): GAGVSQTPSNKVTEKGKYVELRCDPISGHTALYWYRQSLGQGPEFLIYFQGTGAADDSGLPNDRFFAVRPEGSVSTLKIQRTERGDSAVYLCASSLGQGAGGYTFGSGTRLTVV.

This clonotype came up many times. This rearrangement joins TRBV6-4 to TRBJ2-2; 9 bases fit TRBD2. Germline V gene data show CDR1 as MRHNA and CDR2 as SNTAGT. The CDR3 contains 17 residues. V shed 5 bases and J 5 bases; nucleotides not matched to a gene: 12. CDR3 protein: CASSPSGEFRGTGELFF. CDR3 nucleotides: TGTGCCAGCAGTCCTAGCGGGGAGTTCCGGGGGACCGGGGAGCTGTTTTTT.

In its sample, this clonotype was seen many times. The V gene is TRBV7-3, the J gene TRBJ2-2, with D unclear. CDR3 length: 16 amino acids. The V and J ends lost 3 bases and 2 bases respectively, with 13 bases between them. Germline V gene lookup returns CDR1 SGHTA and CDR2 FQGTGA. The CDR3 region is CASSFSSSLNTGELFF. In DNA form, the CDR3 reads TGTGCCAGCAGCTTCTCAAGTTCACTAAACACCGGGGAGCTGTTTTTT. Full variable domain (remainder filled in from reference TRBV7-3 and TRBJ2-2): GAGVSQTPSNKVTEKGKYVELRCDPISGHTALYWYRQSLGQGPEFLIYFQGTGAADDSGLPNDRFFAVRPEGSVSTLKIQRTERGDSAVYLCASSFSSSLNTGELFFGEGSRLTVL.

At least ten counts were recorded for this clonotype. The chain uses TRBV19 and TRBJ2-5; D is undetermined. CDR1 is LNHDA, CDR2 SQIVND, per germline (reference sequence). The CDR3 is made up of 15 amino acids. Trimming took 3 bases from V and 2 from J, leaving 13 bases between them. For the CDR3, the DNA is TGTGCCAGTAGTATCGACGGAGCGACACAAGAGACCCAGTACTTC. It yields the protein CASSIDGATQETQYF.

This clonotype came up many times. V and J are TRBV6-2 or TRBV6-3 and TRBJ2-4, with 9 bases matching TRBD2. V was clipped by 5 bases and J by 8 bases; unmatched bases: 19. The CDR3 has 18 amino acids. Looked up from germline, CDR1 is MNHEY and CDR2 is SVGEGT. CDR3 bases: TGTGCCAGCAGTCCATACGGCTCTTTTGCGGGGGGGCGTGACATTCAGTACTTC. Translated: CASSPYGSFAGGRDIQYF.

At least ten counts were recorded for this clonotype. The rearrangement links TRBV11-2 to TRBJ2-1; D gene uncertain. Germline assignment: CDR1 SGHAT and CDR2 FQNNGV. The CDR3 totals 11 residues. Trimming removed 1 base at V and 7 bases at J, with 2 bases between. The CDR3 spells CASSLGNEQFF. DNA of the CDR3: TGTGCCAGCAGCTTAGGTAATGAGCAGTTCTTC.

The chain joins TRBV15 to TRBJ1-1; tentatively, D is TRBD1 (5 bases). With 3 bases removed from V and 10 bases from J, the gap between germline ends came to 18 bases. The CDR3 spans 14 residues. CDR1 is LNHNV, CDR2 YYDKDF, per germline (reference sequence). The CDR3 reads CATSSARGNPPAFF. The DNA of the CDR3 is TGTGCCACCAGCAGCGCCCGGGGCAATCCCCCAGCTTTCTTT.

This clonotype was picked up many times. The rearrangement uses TRBV2 and TRBJ2-2; maybe TRBD1 (6 bases). Trimming took off 7 bases at V and 0 bases at J, with 12 bases between the two ends. The CDR3 covers 15 residues. Germline V gene sequence: CDR1 SNHLY, CDR2 FYNNEI. The CDR3 sequence is CASKSTGSNTGELFF. CDR3 in DNA: TGTGCCAGCAAGTCGACAGGTTCGAACACCGGGGAGCTGTTTTTT.

The chain carries TRBV6-6 and TRBJ2-7, with 7 nucleotides matching TRBD1. Germline V gene lookup returns CDR1 MNHNY and CDR2 SVGAGI (reference sequence). V lost 4 bases, J lost 9 bases, and 12 bases stayed unmatched. The CDR3 covers 14 residues. This CDR3 reads CASSLDRDSLRQYF. CDR3 in DNA: TGTGCCAGCAGTTTAGACAGGGACAGTCTACGGCAGTACTTC.